Each of the 18 T cell receptor beta chains below was sequenced from the same sample in a study of PD-L1 blockade in urothelial cancer. Time point specified: peripheral blood 6 weeks after treatment start. Sequencing used immunoSEQ multiplex PCR; TCRdb keeps in-frame clones, though not all of them. Among more than 45,000 clones listed, around 80% were seen once. The sequences come from PBMCs, collected around atezolizumab (anti-PD-L1) treatment. All receptors come from a man between 65 and 79 years old with urothelial cancer.

The rearrangement uses TRBV2 and TRBJ1-2; maybe TRBD1 (6 bases). Germline CDR1 is SNHLY and CDR2 is FYNNEI. The CDR3 length is 15 residues. V was trimmed by 6 bases and J by 2 bases, leaving 16 bases between them. This CDR3 is CASSWTVRGNYGYTF. The CDR3 nucleotides read TGTGCCAGCAGCTGGACAGTTAGAGGGAACTATGGCTACACCTTC. The whole variable domain, filled in from reference TRBV2 and TRBJ1-2, reads EPEVTQTPSHQVTQMGQEVILRCVPISNHLYFYWYRQILGQKVEFLVSFYNNEISEKSEIFDDQFSVERPDGSNFTLKIRSTKLEDSAMYFCASSWTVRGNYGYTFGSGTRLTVV.

V and J are TRBV10-3 and TRBJ2-6; possibly TRBD1 for D (7 bases). The CDR3 spans 18 residues. V dropped 3 bases and J dropped 2 bases, with 17 bases sitting between them. CDR1 and CDR2 from the germline V gene are ENHRY and SYGVKD. This chain's CDR3 is CAISDPQGRSPGANVLTF. CDR3 DNA sequence: TGTGCCATCAGTGACCCACAGGGGAGGAGTCCTGGGGCCAACGTCCTGACTTTC.

The chain combines TRBV19 with TRBJ2-7, with D tentatively TRBD1 (8 bases). The germline V gene has CDR1 LNHDA and CDR2 SQIVND (reference sequence). Trimming took off 6 bases at V and 6 bases at J, with 18 bases between the two ends. The CDR3 is 14 residues long. The CDR3 sequence is CASRPGGAGAEQYF. The CDR3 DNA reads TGTGCCAGTAGGCCAGGGGGCGCGGGGGCCGAGCAGTACTTC.

The V gene is TRBV5-1, the J gene TRBJ1-1; D remains unclear. Germline loops: CDR1 SGHRS, CDR2 YFSETQ. Trimming cost V 4 bases and J 3 bases, with 16 bases left between them. There are 15 residues in the CDR3. Here the CDR3 DNA reads TGCGCCAGCAGCATGGACTCCTCGGAGCACACTGAAGCTTTCTTT. Translated: CASSMDSSEHTEAFF.

The chain recombines TRBV9 with TRBJ2-1; maybe TRBD2 (6 bases). Germline CDR1 is SGDLS and CDR2 is YYNGEE. The length of the CDR3 is 15 residues. Trimming pared 0 bases from V and 5 bases from J, leaving 12 bases between. Here the CDR3 DNA reads TGTGCCAGCAGCGTAGTAGCGGTGGAACACAATGAGCAGTTCTTC. Protein sequence: CASSVVAVEHNEQFF.

The rearrangement uses TRBV11-2 and TRBJ2-7; possible D gene TRBD2, 5 bases. This CDR3 is 13 amino acids long. Germline V gene data show CDR1 as SGHAT and CDR2 as FQNNGV. Trimming pared 1 base from V and 6 bases from J, leaving 10 bases between. The CDR3 is CASSLVRAGEQYF. Here the CDR3 DNA reads TGTGCCAGCAGCTTAGTTAGGGCGGGCGAGCAGTACTTC.

The gene calls are TRBV14 and TRBJ2-5; possibly TRBD1 for D (6 bases). This CDR3 region has 14 residues. Germline values: CDR1 SGHDN, CDR2 FVKESK. V lost 4 bases, J lost 5 bases, and 14 bases lay in between. The CDR3 reads CASSRRTAAETQYF. In DNA form, the CDR3 reads TGTGCCAGCAGCCGCCGGACAGCCGCGGAGACCCAGTACTTC.

The CDR3 sequence is CASSISVQGGYGYTF. CDR3 in DNA: TGTGCCAGCAGTATAAGCGTCCAGGGCGGCTATGGCTACACCTTC. The rearrangement joins TRBV6-1 to TRBJ1-2; tentatively, D is TRBD1 (5 bases). V lost 5 bases to trimming and J lost 4 bases, with 17 bases between them. The CDR3 has 15 residues. From germline, CDR1 is MNHNS and CDR2 SASEGT.

The gene calls are TRBV12-5 and TRBJ2-2; TRBD1 aligns across 7 bases. Germline V gene sequence: CDR1 LGHNT, CDR2 FRNRAP. Losses at the gene ends were 0 bases for V and 4 bases for J; bases not matched to a gene: 11. The length of the CDR3 is 18 residues. In nucleotides, the CDR3 is TGTGCTAGTGGTTTGGTCCTCTCCGGGACAGCCACCACCGGGGAGCTGTTTTTT. Translation gives CASGLVLSGTATTGELFF.

This chain connects TRBV19 to TRBJ2-1, with a tentative D call TRBD2 (6 bases). V lost 8 bases, J lost 3 bases, and 17 bases lay in between. CDR1 is LNHDA, CDR2 SQIVND, per germline (reference sequence). This CDR3 contains 15 residues. CDR3 sequence: CASGLRDSNYNEQFF. The CDR3, as DNA: TGTGCCAGTGGTCTCAGGGACTCTAACTACAATGAGCAGTTCTTC.

The chain combines TRBV9 with TRBJ2-1, with 8 bases identical to TRBD1. Germline V lookup: CDR1 SGDLS, CDR2 YYNGEE. V lost 0 bases to trimming and J lost 10 bases; unmatched junction nucleotides: 0. The length of the CDR3 is 12 residues. CDR3 nucleotide sequence: TGTGCCAGCAGCGTAGACAGGGGGGAGCAGTTCTTC. It translates to CASSVDRGEQFF. The full variable domain, with the rest looked up from reference TRBV9 and TRBJ2-1, is DSGVTQTPKHLITATGQRVTLRCSPRSGDLSVYWYQQSLDQGLQFLIQYYNGEERAKGNILERFSAQQFPDLHSELNLSSLELGDSALYFCASSVDRGEQFFGPGTRLTVL.

V is TRBV19 and J is TRBJ2-2; no definite D call. V was trimmed by 1 base and J by 3 bases, leaving 12 bases between them. The CDR3 contains 16 residues. Germline CDR1 is LNHDA and CDR2 is SQIVND (reference sequence). DNA of the CDR3: TGTGCCAGTAGTATAGCCCGACGGGTCGACACCGGGGAGCTGTTTTTT. This encodes CASSIARRVDTGELFF.

The chain links TRBV2 to TRBJ2-1; D is unresolved. The CDR3 has 14 residues. The V and J ends lost 7 bases and 1 base respectively, with 11 bases between them. The germline V gene has CDR1 SNHLY and CDR2 FYNNEI. CDR3 bases: TGTGCCAGCACCCGCGGCCCATCCTACAATGAGCAGTTCTTC. It specifies CASTRGPSYNEQFF.

This chain connects TRBV19 to TRBJ2-1; 10 bases line up with TRBD2. Trimming cost V 1 base and J 0 bases; bases outside gene matches: 3. The CDR3 totals 17 residues. Germline V gives CDR1 LNHDA, CDR2 SQIVND (reference sequence). This CDR3 is CASSIGPSGSSYNEQFF. The DNA of the CDR3 is TGTGCCAGTAGTATAGGCCCTAGCGGGAGCTCCTACAATGAGCAGTTCTTC.

The genes are TRBV11-2 and TRBJ2-3; 8 bases match TRBD1. The trim removed 5 bases at V and 0 bases at J, leaving 1 base unmatched. The CDR3 consists of 14 residues. The germline CDR1 and CDR2 sequences are SGHAT and FQNNGV. The CDR3: CASSHRGSTDTQYF. The DNA for the CDR3 is TGTGCCAGCAGCCACAGGGGGAGCACAGATACGCAGTATTTT.

The chain employs TRBV9 and TRBJ2-7; possibly TRBD2 for D (6 bases). Germline values: CDR1 SGDLS, CDR2 YYNGEE. The CDR3 has 14 residues. Between the trimmed V and J ends, which lost 0 bases and 3 bases, there was a span of 10 bases. CDR3 bases: TGTGCCAGCAGCGTAGAGGGCGGGGTCTACGAGCAGTACTTC. This translates into CASSVEGGVYEQYF.

This chain uses TRBV6-6 with TRBJ2-2; perhaps TRBD2 as D (5 bases). The CDR3 runs to 15 residues. Germline V gene sequence: CDR1 MNHNY, CDR2 SVGAGI (reference sequence). Trimming removed 2 bases at V and 3 bases at J, with 10 bases between. Written as DNA, the CDR3 is TGTGCCAGCAGTTACGGAAAGGGAGACACCGGGGAGCTGTTTTTT. Residues: CASSYGKGDTGELFF.

V usage is TRBV6-5 and J usage is TRBJ1-4, with D perhaps matching TRBD1 (6 bases). The CDR3 is 15 residues long. Trimming left V 6 bases short and J 0 bases short, with 11 bases between. Germline CDR1 is MNHEY and CDR2 is SVGAGI. CDR3: CASRPPGATNEKLFF. CDR3 DNA: TGTGCCAGCAGACCTCCAGGGGCAACTAATGAAAAACTGTTTTTT.